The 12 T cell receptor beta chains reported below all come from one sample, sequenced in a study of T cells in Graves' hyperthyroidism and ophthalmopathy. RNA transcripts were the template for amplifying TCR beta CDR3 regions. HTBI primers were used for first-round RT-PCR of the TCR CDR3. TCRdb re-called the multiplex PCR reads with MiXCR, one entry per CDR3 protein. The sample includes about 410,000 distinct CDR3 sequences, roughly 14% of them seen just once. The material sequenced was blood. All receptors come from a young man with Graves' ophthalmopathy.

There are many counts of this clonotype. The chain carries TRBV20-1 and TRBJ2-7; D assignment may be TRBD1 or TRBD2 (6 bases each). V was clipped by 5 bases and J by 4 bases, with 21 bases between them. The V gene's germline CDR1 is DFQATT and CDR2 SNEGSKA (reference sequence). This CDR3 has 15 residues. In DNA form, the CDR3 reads TGCAGTGCTTACGTGGGGGTGGCGGGACAATACGAGCAGTACTTC. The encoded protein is CSAYVGVAGQYEQYF.

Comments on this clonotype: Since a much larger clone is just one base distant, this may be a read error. The CDR3 reads CASSDAGQETQYF. The DNA of the CDR3 is TGTGCCAGCAGTGACGCAGGACAAGAGACCCAGTACTTC. The chain recombines TRBV27 with TRBJ2-5; D unresolved. With 5 bases removed from V and 2 bases from J, the gap between germline ends came to 9 bases. The CDR3 is 13 amino acids. Per germline, CDR1 MNHEY and CDR2 SMNVEV (reference sequence).

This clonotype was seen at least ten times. The CDR3: CSARAVGEGFNSPLHF. CDR3 nucleotides: TGCAGTGCTAGAGCCGTGGGGGAAGGGTTTAATTCACCCCTCCACTTT. The V and J genes are TRBV20-1 and TRBJ1-6; tentative D call: TRBD1 (5 bases). The V gene's germline CDR1 is DFQATT and CDR2 SNEGSKA (reference sequence). The CDR3 runs 16 residues. Between the trimmed V and J ends, which lost 1 base and 6 bases, there was a span of 16 bases.

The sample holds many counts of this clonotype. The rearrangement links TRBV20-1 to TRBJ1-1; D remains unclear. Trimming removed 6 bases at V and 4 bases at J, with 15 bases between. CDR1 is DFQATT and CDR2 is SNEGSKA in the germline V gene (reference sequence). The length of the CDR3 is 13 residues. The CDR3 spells CSAHQEMSTEAFF. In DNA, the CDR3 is TGCAGTGCCCACCAGGAAATGAGCACTGAAGCTTTCTTT.

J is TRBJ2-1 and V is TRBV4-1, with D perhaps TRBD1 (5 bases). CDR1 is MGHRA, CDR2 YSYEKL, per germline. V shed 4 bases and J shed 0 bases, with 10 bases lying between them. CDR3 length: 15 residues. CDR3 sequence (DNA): TGCGCCAGCAGCCCCCACAGGAGCTCCTACAATGAGCAGTTCTTC. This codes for CASSPHRSSYNEQFF.

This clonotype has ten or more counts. The CDR3 is CSVDGTGVTEAFF. The CDR3, as DNA: TGCAGCGTTGACGGGACAGGGGTAACTGAAGCTTTCTTT. The chain recombines TRBV29-1 with TRBJ1-1; 10 bases map to TRBD1. V was pared by 3 bases and J by 5 bases, with 3 bases of the junction left unmatched. Germline assignment: CDR1 SQVTM and CDR2 ANQGSEA. The CDR3 is made up of 13 amino acids.

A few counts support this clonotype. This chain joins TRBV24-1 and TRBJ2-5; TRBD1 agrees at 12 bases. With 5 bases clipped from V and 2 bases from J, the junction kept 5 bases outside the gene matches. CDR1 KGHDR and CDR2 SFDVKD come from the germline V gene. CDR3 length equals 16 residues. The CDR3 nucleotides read TGTGCCACCAGTGGCTGGGACAGGGGGCTGCAAGAGACCCAGTACTTC. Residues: CATSGWDRGLQETQYF.

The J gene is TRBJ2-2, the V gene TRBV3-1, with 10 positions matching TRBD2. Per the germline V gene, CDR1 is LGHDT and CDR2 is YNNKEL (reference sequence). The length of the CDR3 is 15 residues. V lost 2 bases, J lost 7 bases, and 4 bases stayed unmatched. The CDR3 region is CASSQKAGGYGELFF. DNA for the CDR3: TGTGCCAGCAGCCAAAAAGCGGGAGGGTACGGGGAGCTGTTTTTT. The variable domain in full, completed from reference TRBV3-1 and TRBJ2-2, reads DTAVSQTPKYLVTQMGNDKSIKCEQNLGHDTMYWYKQDSKKFLKIMFSYNNKELIINETVPNRFSPKSPDKAHLNLHINSLELGDSAVYFCASSQKAGGYGELFFGEGSRLTVL.

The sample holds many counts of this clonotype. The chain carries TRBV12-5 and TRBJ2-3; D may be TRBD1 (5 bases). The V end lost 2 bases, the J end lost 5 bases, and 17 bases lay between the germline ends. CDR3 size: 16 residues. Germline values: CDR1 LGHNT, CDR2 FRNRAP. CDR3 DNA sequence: TGTGCTAGTGGTTTGCCCAACCCGGACAAACAAGATACGCAGTATTTT. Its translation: CASGLPNPDKQDTQYF. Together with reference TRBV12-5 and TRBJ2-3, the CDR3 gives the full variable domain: DARVTQTPRHKVTEMGQEVTMRCQPILGHNTVFWYRQTMMQGLELLAYFRNRAPLDDSGMPKDRFSAEMPDATLATLKIQPSEPRDSAVYFCASGLPNPDKQDTQYFGPGTRLTVL.

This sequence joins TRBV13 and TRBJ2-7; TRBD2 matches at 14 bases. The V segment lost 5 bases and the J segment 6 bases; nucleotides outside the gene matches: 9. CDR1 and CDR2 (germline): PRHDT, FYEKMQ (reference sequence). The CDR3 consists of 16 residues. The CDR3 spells CASSLIGTSGSGEQYF. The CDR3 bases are TGTGCCAGCAGCCTCATCGGGACTAGCGGGAGTGGCGAGCAGTACTTC.

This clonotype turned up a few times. Here the CDR3 reads CSARGRLAGPYEQYF. The CDR3 region has the DNA TGCAGTGCTAGGGGCCGGCTAGCGGGACCCTACGAGCAGTACTTC. The chain links TRBV20-1 to TRBJ2-7, with TRBD2 matching 9 bases. V was clipped by 3 bases and J by 2 bases; unmatched bases: 8. Germline V gene sequence: CDR1 DFQATT, CDR2 SNEGSKA (reference sequence). This CDR3 region has 15 residues.

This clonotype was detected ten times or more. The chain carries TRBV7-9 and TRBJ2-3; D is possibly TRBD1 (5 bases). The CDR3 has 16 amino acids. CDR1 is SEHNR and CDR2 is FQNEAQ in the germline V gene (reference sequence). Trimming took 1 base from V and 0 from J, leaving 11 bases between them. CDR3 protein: CASSLETAASTDTQYF. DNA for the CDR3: TGTGCCAGCAGCTTAGAGACAGCCGCTAGCACAGATACGCAGTATTTT.